A single sample is the source of the 8 T cell receptor beta chains below, sequenced in a study of OX40 agonist ivuxolimab in advanced cancers. The method was immunoSEQ multiplex PCR; TCRdb's version includes in-frame clones alone and lacks a portion of them. The profile covers around 83,000 clones, with about 81% appearing a single time and around 6.6% taken by the ten largest. Sample: CD4+ or CD8+ T cells sorted from blood, taken in a trial of the OX40 agonist ivuxolimab. All receptors come from an adult with an advanced solid tumor such as melanoma, head and neck, liver or kidney cancer.

In the case of this clone: The germline gene is not matched at one end of the junction; a read error may be the cause. The rearrangement joins TRBV6-6 to TRBJ2-7, with a possible D match to TRBD2 (6 bases). CDR1 is MNHNY and CDR2 is SVGAGI in the germline V gene (reference sequence). The CDR3 spans 14 residues. The DNA for the CDR3 is TGTGCCAGCAGTTACGGCTCCCTGGGGACTCAGAAGGACTTC. Its translation is CASSYGSLGTQKDF.

The rearrangement joins TRBV11-2 to TRBJ2-7; D unclear. This CDR3 comprises 14 residues. Germline V gene lookup returns CDR1 SGHAT and CDR2 FQNNGV. V lost 5 bases to trimming and J lost 4 bases, with 15 bases between them. The CDR3 bases are TGTGCCAGCAGCACCGCTGGAGCTTCTTACGAGCAGTACTTC. As protein: CASSTAGASYEQYF.

This rearrangement joins TRBV27 to TRBJ2-1; D perhaps matches TRBD1 (5 bases). Trimming shortened V by 5 bases and J by 8 bases, and 13 bases separated the two germline ends. CDR1 is MNHEY and CDR2 is SMNVEV in the germline V gene (reference sequence). The CDR3 length is 13 residues. In nucleotides, the CDR3 is TGTGCCAGCAGTGATAGGGGCGGCCATGAGCAGTTCTTC. It yields the protein CASSDRGGHEQFF.

The chain combines TRBV19 with TRBJ1-2, with 7 bases identical to TRBD1. Germline V gives CDR1 LNHDA, CDR2 SQIVND (reference sequence). This CDR3 region has 15 residues. Germline trimming cut 1 base from V and 7 bases from J; bases unmatched to any gene: 9. The CDR3 reads CASSIGLQGGLGYTF. The CDR3 DNA follows: TGTGCCAGTAGTATAGGACTCCAGGGGGGACTTGGCTACACCTTC.

The chain links TRBV6-6 to TRBJ1-2; 9 bases agree with TRBD1. After removal of 5 bases from V and 5 bases from J, the junction contained 3 bases not matched to a gene. Germline V CDR1 and CDR2: MNHNY, SVGAGI (reference sequence). The length of the CDR3 is 13 residues. The CDR3 region is CASSTGGRYGYTF. CDR3 sequence (DNA): TGTGCCAGCAGTACAGGGGGCCGGTATGGCTACACCTTC.

The gene calls are TRBV20-1 and TRBJ1-3; no firm D call. Germline V gene lookup returns CDR1 DFQATT and CDR2 SNEGSKA (reference sequence). Trimming cost V 1 base and J 4 bases, with 2 bases left between them. CDR3 length equals 11 residues. CDR3 in DNA: TGCAGTGCTAGAGTAGGAAACACCATATATTTT. This encodes CSARVGNTIYF.

This clone was seen once. The chain joins TRBV29-1 to TRBJ2-3; D ambiguous. This CDR3 is 12 amino acids long. Germline CDR1 SQVTM, CDR2 ANQGSEA. Between the trimmed V and J ends, which lost 7 bases and 5 bases, there was a span of 13 bases. DNA for the CDR3: TGCAGCGCCCCGCGTTACGGAGATACGCAGTATTTT. This encodes CSAPRYGDTQYF.

This chain links TRBV7-3 with TRBJ2-3; 7 bases line up with TRBD2. The trim removed 8 bases at V and 2 bases at J, leaving 10 bases unmatched. The germline V gene has CDR1 SGHTA and CDR2 FQGTGA. The CDR3 is 15 amino acids. The CDR3 bases are TGTGCCAGCTGCCCCGGGACTACCCTCACAGATACGCAGTATTTT. Its protein is CASCPGTTLTDTQYF. The full variable domain, its missing parts supplied by reference TRBV7-3 and TRBJ2-3, is GAGVSQTPSNKVTEKGKYVELRCDPISGHTALYWYRQSLGQGPEFLIYFQGTGAADDSGLPNDRFFAVRPEGSVSTLKIQRTERGDSAVYLCASCPGTTLTDTQYFGPGTRLTVL.